This T cell receptor (beta chain) was sequenced during a study of blood T cell repertoires in COVID-19. In Cohort 3, a recovered donor had either two negative PCRs, clearance, or symptom resolution. Clones were read by immunoSEQ multiplex PCR, and TCRdb kept only the in-frame ones, dropping some. The sample has 140,000 to 150,000 clones; about 89% are singletons. Germline V gene lookup returns CDR1 MNHEY and CDR2 SMNVEV (reference sequence). The V gene end was trimmed by 0 bases and the J gene end by 8 bases; junction bases not matched to a gene: 8. The CDR3 sequence is 15 residues long. The TCR sequence derives from a man between 60 and 75 years old who had recovered from COVID-19. The rearrangement joins TRBV27 to TRBJ1-2; 8 nucleotides match TRBD1. What was sequenced was PBMCs or T cells enriched from blood (not recorded which). The CDR3 sequence is CASSLSPGQAEGYTF. DNA for the CDR3: TGTGCCAGCAGTTTATCGCCGGGACAGGCGGAAGGCTACACCTTC.